This passage covers 8 T cell receptor beta chains from one sample sequenced in a study of blood T cell repertoires in COVID-19. Method: immunoSEQ multiplex PCR; TCRdb's copy keeps in-frame clones and lacks some. Of 250,000 to 300,000 clones in the sample, around nine tenths were seen once. Specimen: PBMCs or T cells enriched from blood (not recorded which). The receptor set was obtained from a woman aged 60-75 years who had recovered from COVID-19.

V and J are TRBV30 and TRBJ1-6, with 9 bases aligning to TRBD1. CDR1 is GTSNPN and CDR2 is SVGIG in the germline V gene (reference sequence). Trimming took 5 bases from V and 8 from J; bases not matched to a gene: 4. The CDR3 contains 13 residues. The CDR3 spells CAWRGTGHSPLHF. In DNA form, the CDR3 reads TGTGCCTGGCGGGGGACAGGGCATTCACCCCTCCACTTT.

The table lists this clone with a count of one. In DNA form, the CDR3 reads TGTGCCAGCAGTTCACACGGGGGGTTAACATATGGCTACACCTTC. This codes for CASSSHGGLTYGYTF. The V gene is TRBV28, the J gene TRBJ1-2; TRBD1 is a possible D gene (5 bases). Germline CDR1 and CDR2: MDHEN and SYDVKM. V was trimmed by 4 bases and J by 5 bases, leaving 17 bases between them. The CDR3 consists of 15 residues.

The chain couples TRBV11-3 to TRBJ2-1; D is uncertain. CDR3 size: 16 residues. The ends were cut back, 5 bases at V and 0 bases at J, with 14 bases in the middle. Per the germline V gene, CDR1 is SGHNT and CDR2 is YENEEA. CDR3 sequence: CASSPSAPSSYNEQFF. The CDR3 region has the DNA TGTGCCAGCAGCCCCTCCGCCCCGAGCTCCTACAATGAGCAGTTCTTC.

J is TRBJ1-2 and V is TRBV18; D unclear. The V end was cut by 0 bases, the J end by 3 bases, with 5 bases between. Germline V gene sequence: CDR1 KGHSH, CDR2 LQKENI. The CDR3 sequence is 13 residues long. This CDR3 reads CASSPPTHYGYTF. The CDR3 coding sequence is TGTGCCAGCTCACCACCGACACACTATGGCTACACCTTC. The complete variable domain, with remaining parts taken from reference TRBV18 and TRBJ1-2, reads NAGVMQNPRHLVRRRGQEARLRCSPMKGHSHVYWYRQLPEEGLKFMVYLQKENIIDESGMPKERFSAEFPKEGPSILRIQQVVRGDSAAYFCASSPPTHYGYTFGSGTRLTVV.

The chain combines TRBV6-5 with TRBJ1-1; D may be TRBD1 (5 bases). V was shortened by 0 bases and J by 0 bases, with 11 bases between the two germline ends. Germline assignment: CDR1 MNHEY and CDR2 SVGAGI. The CDR3 loop spans 16 amino acids. CDR3 sequence: CASSYSGWGVNTEAFF. The CDR3 nucleotides read TGTGCCAGCAGTTACTCGGGTTGGGGGGTGAACACTGAAGCTTTCTTT.

This chain joins TRBV5-1 and TRBJ2-1; D not certain. Germline assignment: CDR1 SGHRS and CDR2 YFSETQ. The CDR3 is 16 residues long. Deletions cut 1 base from V and 1 base from J, with 12 bases between. DNA for the CDR3: TGCGCCAGCAGCTTGTACGGCGGCAATTCCTACAATGAGCAGTTCTTC. This sequence encodes CASSLYGGNSYNEQFF.

This rearrangement joins TRBV6-2 or TRBV6-3 to TRBJ2-3, with 14 nucleotides matching TRBD2. CDR1 is MNHEY, CDR2 SVGEGT, per germline. This CDR3 region has 21 residues. The V and J ends lost 0 bases and 5 bases, in that order; junction bases with no gene match: 16. The CDR3 region is CASSYSLTAIRLAGGIDTQYF. The CDR3 DNA reads as TGTGCCAGCAGTTACTCCTTAACCGCTATTAGACTAGCGGGAGGGATAGATACGCAGTATTTT.

The chain is built from TRBV5-8 and TRBJ1-4; 7 bases align to TRBD1. The CDR3 runs 18 residues. Germline CDR1 SGHTS, CDR2 YDEGEE. The junction had 10 bases not matched to a gene; V was cut back by 2 bases and J by 0 bases. The CDR3: CASSFPGGSFATNEKLFF. As DNA, the CDR3 is TGTGCCAGCAGCTTCCCAGGGGGAAGCTTCGCAACTAATGAAAAACTGTTTTTT.